The sequence of this T cell receptor (beta chain) was determined in a study of blood T cells in healthy people across ages (dated by TCRdb to about 2015). Turning to the overall study: In model experiments, roughly one uniquely barcoded TCR beta cDNA molecule per two T cells was captured by template switching. The donors were divided into four age groups: young (average around 16 years), middle-aged (about 41), aged (about 56) and long-lived (around 80). Donors of different ages were randomly distributed across sequencing lanes to avoid experimental bias. To track age-related changes in TCR beta repertoire diversity, the study relied on deep sequencing normalized with unique cDNA molecular identifiers. Two additional independent replicas of 1 million unique cDNA reads from the same blood draw were analyzed for two donors (one aged 18 to 30 and one aged 80 or older). General conclusions and limits of the study: Because donor CMV infection status was unknown, age-related changes in expanded clonotypes were potentially confounded. Total diversity estimates from one million sequenced T cells were considered lower bounds and underestimates. Observed TCR beta diversity per million T cells fell roughly linearly with age, and a significant reduction was already apparent by age approximately 40. Conclusive comparison of naive and antigen-experienced compartments was prevented by the profiling of bulk unsorted PBMCs. Compared with the aged group, more naive CD4+ T cells, fewer expanded clones and increased TCR diversity were shown by the long-lived group, suggesting age selection. A strong correlation was found between observed TCR beta diversity and the percentage of naive T cells measured by flow cytometry.

Systemically healthy Caucasian individuals from Russia, about 38 in total and aged roughly 6 to 100 years, were included as donors. Ten milliliters of peripheral blood were drawn from each donor into EDTA-treated Vacutainer tubes. Ficoll-Paque density-gradient centrifugation was used to isolate PBMCs, with at least 6.5 million per sample. Trizol reagent was used to extract total RNA from the PBMCs, yielding at least 5 micrograms per sample. For every donor, an aliquot of PBMCs went through flow cytometry to measure the percentages of naive CD45RAhigh/CD27high T cells. A few counts support this clonotype. Its antigen remains unidentified. No clone much larger than this one lies a single base away; base qualities are absent. To prepare the library, 5' RACE was applied. The instrument given in TCRdb is Illumina HiSeq 2500. A second PCR of about 6 to 12 cycles was performed with a sample-barcoded 5' primer and a J-beta primer mix. A template-switch 5' adaptor carrying 12 random nucleotides introduced a unique molecular identifier onto each TCR beta cDNA molecule. Each sample yielded at least 3 million CDR3-containing paired-end reads. The Mint cDNA synthesis kit, primed by a TRBC-specific oligonucleotide, was used to synthesize first-strand cDNA from all RNA. Following uracil-DNA glycosylase treatment, a first 18-cycle PCR with universal primers M1SS and BC2_uni_R was performed on all cDNA. As for the authors' bioinformatics: For normalization, 1 million high-quality reads, each with a distinct molecular identifier, were randomly selected from each sample. Reads with shared molecular identifiers were discarded instead of being binned into consensus sequences. MiTCR, set to a Q25 quality threshold and the strictest error-elimination algorithm, was used for CDR3 identification, clonotype clustering and error correction. A nonparametric unseen species model using Euler transformation provided a lower-bound estimate of total TCR beta diversity. The public sequencing data were trimmed at Q25 with fastp and processed into clonotypes with MiXCR by TCRdb, which kept only in-frame beta chains. Here each entry gathers all rows of one CDR3 protein and keeps the most common genes and DNA. What appears here as the V and J calls and clone size reflects TCRdb's work, not the paper's. Counted in this sample were about 1.5 million distinct CDR3 sequences; around 40% of them appeared once. The ten largest clones represent more than 4% of the sample.

CDR1 and CDR2 are read off the germline V gene as SGDLS and YYNGEE. The V end loses 0 bases and the J end loses 3 bases, and a stretch of 9 bases separates them. Its CDR3 holds 14 amino acids, cysteine through phenylalanine. The entry retains the CDR3 DNA only, 42 bases that are in frame from base 1. The rearranged chain carries TRBV9 and TRBJ1-2; the D gene remains uncertain. The receptor comes from a woman aged 18-29 years in good health. Sequences were obtained from blood. The bases read TGTGCCAGCAGCGTAGTTAACAGCGACTATGGCTACACCTTC. It encodes CASSVVNSDYGYTF.